This passage covers 9 T cell receptor beta chains from one sample sequenced in a study of blood T cell repertoires in COVID-19. Some clones are missing from TCRdb's copy, which holds only in-frame ones; the method was immunoSEQ multiplex PCR. The table lists just under 90,000 clones, approximately 89% of them singletons, with 0.47% in the top ten. Specimen: peripheral blood. These receptor sequences come from a man aged 60 to 75 with acute or convalescent COVID-19.

The chain is built from TRBV5-8 and TRBJ2-5; D possibly corresponds to TRBD2 (7 bases). Trimming cost V 5 bases and J 5 bases, with 22 bases left between them. The CDR3 loop spans 16 amino acids. CDR1 is SGHTS, CDR2 YDEGEE, per germline. The CDR3 region is CASRGGSGGAGETQYF. DNA of the CDR3: TGTGCCAGCAGGGGCGGGTCGGGGGGCGCCGGGGAGACCCAGTACTTC. Full variable domain (missing parts from reference TRBV5-8 and TRBJ2-5): EAGVTQSPTHLIKTRGQQATLRCSPISGHTSVYWYQQALGLGLQFLLWYDEGEERNRGNFPPRFSGRQFPNYSSELNVNALELEDSALYLCASRGGSGGAGETQYFGPGTRLLVL.

V usage is TRBV4-1 and J usage is TRBJ2-1, with 11 bases that match TRBD2. V shed 3 bases, J shed 12 bases, and the junction held 13 bases outside the gene matches. From germline, CDR1 is MGHRA and CDR2 YSYEKL. The CDR3 totals 16 residues. CDR3 nucleotide sequence: TGCGCCAGCAGCCATCCCAAAACTAGCGGGGGCCCTGGGCAGTTCTTC. This sequence encodes CASSHPKTSGGPGQFF.

V usage is TRBV5-6 and J usage is TRBJ1-2; no clear D gene. With 0 bases removed from V and 4 bases from J, the gap between germline ends came to 13 bases. Germline V lookup: CDR1 SGHDT, CDR2 YYEEEE. This CDR3 spans 15 amino acids. This chain's CDR3 is CASSLEGDLSYGYTF. The DNA of the CDR3 is TGTGCCAGCAGCTTGGAAGGAGACCTCTCCTATGGCTACACCTTC.

CDR3 DNA sequence: TGCGCCAGCAGCTTGGGAGGGTGGGACACAGATACGCAGTATTTT. It specifies CASSLGGWDTDTQYF. The rearrangement uses TRBV5-1 and TRBJ2-3; perhaps TRBD2 as D (5 bases). CDR3 length: 15 amino acids. Germline assignment: CDR1 SGHRS and CDR2 YFSETQ. V lost 0 bases and J 2 bases, leaving 10 bases between the germline ends.

V usage is TRBV18 and J usage is TRBJ2-3; D is ambiguous. The V and J ends lost 5 bases and 4 bases respectively, with 13 bases between them. Germline values: CDR1 KGHSH, CDR2 LQKENI. This CDR3 is built from 14 residues. The CDR3 coding sequence is TGTGCCAGCTCAACCCCGGAGAAGCCAGATACGCAGTATTTT. It codes for CASSTPEKPDTQYF.

The chain combines TRBV27 with TRBJ1-6; a possible D gene is TRBD1 (6 bases). From germline, CDR1 is MNHEY and CDR2 SMNVEV (reference sequence). The CDR3 extends over 20 amino acids. V shed 6 bases and J shed 0 bases, with 24 bases lying between them. The CDR3 spells CASSLGVPGVPSSYNSPLHF. The CDR3 coding sequence is TGTGCCAGCAGCCTTGGAGTACCAGGGGTGCCCAGCTCCTATAATTCACCCCTCCACTTT.

This chain joins TRBV15 and TRBJ2-5; a weak D match, TRBD1 (6 bases). Germline CDR1 is LNHNV and CDR2 is YYDKDF (reference sequence). V dropped 5 bases and J dropped 0 bases, with 10 bases sitting between them. This CDR3 is built from 14 residues. The CDR3 coding sequence is TGTGCCACCAGCTTTTGGACAGACCAAGAGACCCAGTACTTC. This codes for CATSFWTDQETQYF.

This rearrangement joins TRBV11-2 to TRBJ1-1; a possible D gene is TRBD1 (5 bases). Germline CDR1 is SGHAT and CDR2 is FQNNGV. This CDR3 has 15 amino acids. V lost 1 base and J lost 0, with 9 bases in between. The CDR3 bases are TGTGCCAGCAGCTTAGGTGCAGGGATGAACACTGAAGCTTTCTTT. Translating it yields CASSLGAGMNTEAFF. The full variable domain, in which reference TRBV11-2 and TRBJ1-1 provide the parts outside the CDR3, is EAGVAQSPRYKIIEKRQSVAFWCNPISGHATLYWYQQILGQGPKLLIQFQNNGVVDDSQLPKDRFSAERLKGVDSTLKIQPAKLEDSAVYLCASSLGAGMNTEAFFGQGTRLTVV.

The chain employs TRBV7-9 and TRBJ1-1, with D unresolved. CDR3 length: 14 residues. Germline V lookup: CDR1 SEHNR, CDR2 FQNEAQ (reference sequence). V shed 5 bases and J shed 5 bases, with 15 bases lying between them. CDR3: CASSTDGSGTEAFF. The DNA for the CDR3 is TGTGCCAGCAGCACCGACGGGTCCGGGACTGAAGCTTTCTTT.